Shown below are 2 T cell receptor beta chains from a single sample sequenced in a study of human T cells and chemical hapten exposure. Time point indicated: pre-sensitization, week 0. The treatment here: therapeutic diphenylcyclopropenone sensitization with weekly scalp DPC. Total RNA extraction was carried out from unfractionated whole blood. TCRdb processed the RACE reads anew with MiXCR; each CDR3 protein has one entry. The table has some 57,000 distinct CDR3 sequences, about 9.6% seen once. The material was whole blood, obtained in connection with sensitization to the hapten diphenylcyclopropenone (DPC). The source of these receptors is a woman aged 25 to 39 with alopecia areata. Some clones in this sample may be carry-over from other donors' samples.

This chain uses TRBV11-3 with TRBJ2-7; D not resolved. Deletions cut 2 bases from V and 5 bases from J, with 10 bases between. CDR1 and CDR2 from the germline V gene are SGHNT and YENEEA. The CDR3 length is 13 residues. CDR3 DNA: TGTGCCAGCAGCTTAAGATCATGGGACGAGCAGTACTTC. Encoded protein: CASSLRSWDEQYF.

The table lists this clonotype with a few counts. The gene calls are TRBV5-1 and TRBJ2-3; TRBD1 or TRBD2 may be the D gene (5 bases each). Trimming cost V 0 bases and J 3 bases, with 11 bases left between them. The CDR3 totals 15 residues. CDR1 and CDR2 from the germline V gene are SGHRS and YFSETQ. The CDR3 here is CASSLAPGTTDTQYF. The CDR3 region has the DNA TGCGCCAGCAGCTTGGCGCCAGGGACGACAGATACGCAGTATTTT.